The 6 T cell receptor beta chains listed next were all sequenced from one sample in a study of shared clonotypes between healthy human individuals. Assay: immunoSEQ multiplex PCR; the TCRdb copy retains only in-frame clones and omits some. The table has roughly 2.5 million clones, around nine tenths seen once. Sequenced input: naive CD4+ T cells sorted from blood. The subset here: CD45RA+ positively selected. All receptors derive from a man younger than 35 in good health.

This chain links TRBV11-2 with TRBJ2-7; either TRBD1 or TRBD2 may supply D (5 bases each). Germline-derived CDR1 and CDR2 are SGHAT and FQNNGV. The CDR3 is made up of 13 amino acids. The V end was cut by 1 base, the J end by 6 bases, with 10 bases between. CDR3 bases: TGTGCCAGCAGCTTAGGCCGGGACCGCGAGCAGTACTTC. Amino acids: CASSLGRDREQYF.

This chain connects TRBV5-1 to TRBJ2-5; D is possibly TRBD1 or TRBD2 (5 bases each). The germline V and J ends were trimmed by 3 bases and 5 bases, with 14 bases remaining between them. Germline CDR1 reads SGHRS; CDR2 reads YFSETQ. The CDR3 is made up of 14 amino acids. The DNA of the CDR3 is TGCGCCAGCAGCTGGGGGACCCGAACGGAGACCCAGTACTTC. It translates to CASSWGTRTETQYF.

The chain employs TRBV4-3 and TRBJ2-1, with 14 bases fitting TRBD2. The CDR3 is 16 residues long. Germline V gene data show CDR1 as LGHNA and CDR2 as YSLEER. V lost 4 bases to trimming and J lost 8 bases; unmatched junction nucleotides: 7. CDR3 in amino acids: CASSRVGLAGAYEQFF. The CDR3 DNA reads TGCGCCAGCAGCCGGGTGGGACTAGCGGGAGCATATGAGCAGTTCTTC.

The genes are TRBV6-5 and TRBJ2-7; D call uncertain. CDR3 length: 14 residues. Trimming cost V 5 bases and J 1 base, with 12 bases left between them. In germline, CDR1 is MNHEY, CDR2 SVGAGI. In DNA form, the CDR3 reads TGTGCCAGCAGTAAAGTGGCCGGGTCCTACGAGCAGTACTTC. It yields the protein CASSKVAGSYEQYF.

V gene TRBV18 combines with J gene TRBJ2-7, with TRBD2 matching 7 bases. The CDR3 covers 15 residues. CDR1 and CDR2 (germline): KGHSH, LQKENI. With 6 bases clipped from V and 0 bases from J, the junction kept 8 bases outside the gene matches. DNA for the CDR3: TGTGCCAGCTCCCTTGGGGCTAGCGGCTCCTACGAGCAGTACTTC. Its translation is CASSLGASGSYEQYF.

On this clone: Other nucleotide sequences from this sample produce the same CDR3. This chain connects TRBV5-4 to TRBJ1-4; 7 nucleotides align to TRBD1. This CDR3 is 14 amino acids long. V dropped 4 bases and J dropped 4; count of bases not matched to a gene: 4. Germline V CDR1 and CDR2: SGHNT, YYREEE (reference sequence). The CDR3 bases are TGTGCCAGCAGCCTCAGGGGGAGTAATGAAAAACTGTTTTTT. Its protein product is CASSLRGSNEKLFF.